This T cell receptor (beta chain) was identified in a study of post-analysis software for immune sequencing data. The V gene's germline CDR1 is SGHRS and CDR2 YFSETQ. Losses at the gene ends were 4 bases for V and 1 base for J; bases not matched to a gene: 2. The length of the CDR3 is 15 residues. Prepared libraries of TCR beta cDNA carried unique molecular identifiers. TCRdb reprocessed the PCR reads with MiXCR, giving one entry per CDR3 protein. The repertoire holds hundreds of thousands of distinct CDR3 sequences, with around 64% as singletons. Study-wide points: When patients were compared with controls, 4 or 5 TRBV segments were more frequent, TRBV5-6, TRBV5-1 and TRBV20-1 among them.

Note on this clonotype: Its antigen is undetermined.

The source is a girl aged 2 to 9 with multiple sclerosis. The V gene is TRBV5-1, the J gene TRBJ1-4, with 9 bases fitting TRBD1. Sequences were obtained from blood. CDR3 residues: CASSGQGRTNEKLFF. Written as DNA, the CDR3 is TGCGCCAGCAGCGGACAGGGGAGAACTAATGAAAAACTGTTTTTT.